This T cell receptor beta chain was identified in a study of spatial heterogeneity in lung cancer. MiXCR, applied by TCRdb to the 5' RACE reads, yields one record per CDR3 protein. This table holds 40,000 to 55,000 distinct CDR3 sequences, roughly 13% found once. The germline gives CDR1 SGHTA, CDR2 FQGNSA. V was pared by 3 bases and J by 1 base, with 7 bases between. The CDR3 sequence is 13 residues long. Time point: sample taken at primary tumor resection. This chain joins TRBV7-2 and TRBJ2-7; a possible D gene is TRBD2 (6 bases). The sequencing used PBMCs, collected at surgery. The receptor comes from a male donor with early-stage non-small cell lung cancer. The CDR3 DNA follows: TGTGCCAGCAGCTTCCTAGCGTCCTACGAGCAGTACTTC. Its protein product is CASSFLASYEQYF.